This TCR beta chain was profiled in a study of beta chain features in type 1 diabetes. V lost 4 bases to trimming and J lost 2 bases, with 4 bases between them. The CDR3 is 12 residues long. Germline loops: CDR1 SGHTA, CDR2 FQGNSA. Every bit of the isolated RNA underwent reverse transcription, so sequencing read expressed TCRB transcripts. The repertoire was sequenced with immunoSEQ multiplex PCR; TCRdb's copy has only in-frame clones and lacks some. The repertoire holds 150,000 to 190,000 clones, about 7.3% seen once, with around 0.65% in the top ten. The sequence was collected from a man between 18 and 35 years old in good health. The J gene is TRBJ2-3, the V gene TRBV7-2; no definite D call. The specimen sequenced was central memory CD4+ T cells from blood. The DNA for the CDR3 is TGTGCCAGCAGCTCCAACACAGATACGCAGTATTTT. It specifies CASSSNTDTQYF.